Presented here are 25 T cell receptor beta chains from one specimen sequenced in a study of T cells in localized non-small cell lung cancer. TCRdb's table, derived via immunoSEQ multiplex PCR, lists solely in-frame clones and lacks some. The sample gives approximately 49,000 clones, 77% of which show up once; roughly a sixth is in the top ten. Material: peripheral blood, obtained before any cancer treatment. The receptors were sampled from a man aged 35-75 years with stage I squamous cell lung carcinoma.

The chain carries TRBV6-5 and TRBJ1-5; D unclear. CDR3 length equals 12 residues. The V end was cut by 8 bases, the J end by 3 bases, with 8 bases between. Germline CDR1 and CDR2: MNHEY and SVGAGI. For the CDR3, the DNA is TGTGCCAGCGGAAGGCTCAATCAGCCCCAGCATTTT. Protein sequence: CASGRLNQPQHF.

The V gene is TRBV30, the J gene TRBJ1-4, with D uncertain. There are 14 residues in the CDR3. CDR1 is GTSNPN and CDR2 is SVGIG in the germline V gene (reference sequence). Trimming removed 2 bases from V and 7 bases from J, with 14 bases in between. The CDR3 nucleotides read TGTGCCTGGAGTTCGGGAGGGCTCCGTGAAAAACTGTTTTTT. Its protein product is CAWSSGGLREKLFF.

V gene TRBV18 combines with J gene TRBJ1-6; 9 nucleotides agree with TRBD1. Germline trimming cut 3 bases from V and 5 bases from J; bases unmatched to any gene: 8. The CDR3 runs 17 residues. Germline CDR1 KGHSH, CDR2 LQKENI. The CDR3 DNA sequence: TGTGCCAGCTCACCGCGATTGACAGGGGGAGATAATTCACCCCTCCACTTT. Amino acid sequence: CASSPRLTGGDNSPLHF.

A remark on this clone: At one boundary the junction diverges from the germline segment, which might be a read error. The CDR3 loop reads CASSLPKEGMIF. In nucleotides, the CDR3 is TGTGCCAGCAGTTTACCTAAGGAGGGCATGATTTTT. V usage is TRBV28 and J usage is TRBJ1-4, with D unclear. CDR3 length equals 12 residues. Germline V gene lookup returns CDR1 MDHEN and CDR2 SYDVKM.

This clone was detected a few times. This chain links TRBV6-5 with TRBJ2-3, with 8 bases identical to TRBD2. The V segment lost 2 bases and the J segment 5 bases; nucleotides outside the gene matches: 9. The germline CDR1 and CDR2 sequences are MNHEY and SVGAGI. The CDR3 consists of 16 residues. CDR3 sequence reads: CASSYVGRGGRDTQYF. CDR3 sequence (DNA): TGTGCCAGCAGTTACGTGGGCCGGGGGGGCCGAGATACGCAGTATTTT.

The rearrangement links TRBV29-1 to TRBJ1-2; D unresolved. The V end lost 6 bases, the J end lost 4 bases, and 12 bases lay between the germline ends. CDR1 and CDR2 (germline): SQVTM, ANQGSEA. The CDR3 consists of 12 residues. The CDR3 region has the DNA TGCAGCGTAACAGATTACGTCTATGGCTACACCTTC. Translated: CSVTDYVYGYTF.

The chain links TRBV2 to TRBJ2-2; tentatively, D is TRBD1 (6 bases). Germline CDR1 SNHLY, CDR2 FYNNEI. CDR3 length: 15 amino acids. Between the trimmed V and J ends, which lost 4 bases and 4 bases, there was a span of 13 bases. This CDR3 reads CASSGDRISTGELFF. In DNA form, the CDR3 reads TGTGCCAGCAGTGGAGACAGGATTAGCACCGGGGAGCTGTTTTTT.

The CDR3 DNA sequence: TGCGCCAGCAGCTTGATGTCCGGGTCGTCCTACGAGCAGTACTTC. Its protein product is CASSLMSGSSYEQYF. The rearrangement uses TRBV5-1 and TRBJ2-7, with no clear D. The V and J ends lost 1 base and 1 base respectively, with 12 bases between them. The CDR3 loop spans 15 amino acids. Germline loops: CDR1 SGHRS, CDR2 YFSETQ.

This chain links TRBV9 with TRBJ2-7, with D maybe TRBD1 (6 bases). Between the trimmed V and J ends, which lost 4 bases and 5 bases, there was a span of 19 bases. CDR1 is SGDLS and CDR2 is YYNGEE in the germline V gene. The CDR3 length is 15 residues. CDR3 loop: CASSQGFRDRNEQYF. Written as DNA, the CDR3 is TGTGCCAGCAGCCAGGGGTTCAGGGATAGGAACGAGCAGTACTTC.

The V and J genes are TRBV19 and TRBJ2-7, with unresolved D. CDR3 length equals 14 residues. The V end lost 3 bases, the J end lost 3 bases, and 12 bases lay between the germline ends. Looked up from germline, CDR1 is LNHDA and CDR2 is SQIVND (reference sequence). CDR3 region: CASSMRPADYEQYF. The CDR3 DNA reads as TGTGCCAGTAGTATGAGGCCGGCTGACTACGAGCAGTACTTC.

The chain joins TRBV7-2 to TRBJ1-5; D uncertain. Per the germline V gene, CDR1 is SGHTA and CDR2 is FQGNSA. The V end lost 2 bases, the J end lost 0 bases, and 11 bases lay between the germline ends. This CDR3 has 16 amino acids. The CDR3 reads CASSLNSPNSNQPQHF. CDR3 DNA: TGTGCCAGCAGCTTAAACAGCCCAAATAGCAATCAGCCCCAGCATTTT.

There are a few counts of this clone. The chain is built from TRBV11-2 and TRBJ2-7; 7 bases match TRBD1. The CDR3 has 14 residues. CDR1 and CDR2 from the germline V gene are SGHAT and FQNNGV. V shed 4 bases, J shed 1 base, and the junction held 4 bases outside the gene matches. CDR3 loop: CASSSGQASYEQYF. The CDR3 DNA is TGTGCCAGCAGCTCAGGACAGGCATCCTACGAGCAGTACTTC.

CDR3 sequence reads: CSAIGLAQETQYF. In nucleotides, the CDR3 is TGCAGCGCCATAGGACTAGCGCAGGAGACCCAGTACTTC. The rearrangement links TRBV29-1 to TRBJ2-5; TRBD2 matches at 9 bases. CDR3 length: 13 residues. Looked up from germline, CDR1 is SQVTM and CDR2 is ANQGSEA. The junction had 8 bases not matched to a gene; V was cut back by 7 bases and J by 5 bases.

This chain links TRBV2 with TRBJ1-3; TRBD1 matches 8 bases. CDR1 SNHLY and CDR2 FYNNEI come from the germline V gene. V lost 8 bases to trimming and J lost 8 bases; unmatched junction nucleotides: 5. The CDR3 length is 12 residues. CDR3 protein: CASQDRADTIYF. The CDR3 DNA reads as TGTGCCAGCCAGGACAGGGCCGACACCATATATTTT.

In this sample, this clone turned up once. The gene calls are TRBV6-5 and TRBJ2-3; TRBD2 might be the D (6 bases). Germline loops: CDR1 MNHEY, CDR2 SVGAGI. This CDR3 contains 15 residues. Deletions cut 5 bases from V and 3 bases from J, with 15 bases between. CDR3 nucleotide sequence: TGTGCCAGCAGTATTTCGGCGGGGCGAACAGATACGCAGTATTTT. It translates to CASSISAGRTDTQYF.

CDR3 sequence (DNA): TGCGCCAGCAGCCAAGATCCGACAGGTACTATCACCTCTGGGGCCAACGTCCTGACTTTC. This codes for CASSQDPTGTITSGANVLTF. The rearrangement links TRBV4-1 to TRBJ2-6; TRBD1 might be the D (6 bases). Trimming cost V 0 bases and J 0 bases, with 18 bases left between them. CDR1 and CDR2 (germline): MGHRA, YSYEKL. The CDR3 runs 20 residues.

The CDR3 DNA reads as TGTGCCAGTAGTATAACAGGGACGGGGGAGACCCAGTACTTC. Residues: CASSITGTGETQYF. This chain connects TRBV19 to TRBJ2-5; a possible D gene is TRBD1 (6 bases). The ends were cut back, 2 bases at V and 5 bases at J, with 12 bases in the middle. The CDR3 has 14 residues. Germline V gene data show CDR1 as LNHDA and CDR2 as SQIVND (reference sequence).

This chain connects TRBV7-9 to TRBJ2-1; D gene ambiguous. This CDR3 is built from 14 residues. Germline V lookup: CDR1 SEHNR, CDR2 FQNEAQ (reference sequence). The V and J ends lost 1 base and 4 bases respectively, with 8 bases between them. The CDR3 nucleotides are TGTGCCAGCAGCTTAGGGTTATCGTACAATGAGCAGTTCTTC. Protein sequence: CASSLGLSYNEQFF.

The table lists this clone with a count of one. The genes are TRBV29-1 and TRBJ2-1; tentatively, D is TRBD1 or TRBD2 (5 bases each). Trimming cost V 6 bases and J 7 bases, with 19 bases left between them. From germline, CDR1 is SQVTM and CDR2 ANQGSEA. The CDR3 has 14 residues. CDR3 coding DNA: TGCAGCGTGCGAAGGGGAGCTGCGGCAAATGAGCAGTTCTTC. It specifies CSVRRGAAANEQFF.

This chain joins TRBV7-3 and TRBJ2-2; D ambiguous. The CDR3 totals 15 residues. V lost 2 bases and J 1 base, leaving 8 bases between the germline ends. Germline V CDR1 and CDR2: SGHTA, FQGTGA. CDR3 nucleotides: TGTGCCAGCAGCTTATGGCCCGGGAACACCGGGGAGCTGTTTTTT. Translation gives CASSLWPGNTGELFF.

As to this clone: The same CDR3 can be traced to other DNA sequences in this sample. The V gene is TRBV9, the J gene TRBJ2-1; 8 positions match TRBD2. Germline V gene lookup returns CDR1 SGDLS and CDR2 YYNGEE. This CDR3 region has 14 residues. Germline trimming cut 4 bases from V and 10 bases from J; bases unmatched to any gene: 10. CDR3 sequence: CASSPSGGAGEQFF. DNA for the CDR3: TGTGCCAGCAGCCCCTCCGGGGGGGCCGGGGAGCAGTTCTTC.

This sequence joins TRBV7-8 and TRBJ2-7, with TRBD1 matching over 8 bases. J was trimmed by 3 bases and V by 5 bases; bases with no gene match: 6. The germline gives CDR1 SGHVS, CDR2 FQNEAQ. This CDR3 region has 14 residues. CDR3 protein: CASSIAGGLYEQYF. The CDR3 DNA reads as TGTGCCAGCAGCATCGCAGGGGGCCTCTACGAGCAGTACTTC.

The rearrangement links TRBV12-5 to TRBJ2-3; D remains ambiguous. The CDR3 extends over 15 amino acids. V was pared by 4 bases and J by 0 bases, with 11 bases between. Germline values: CDR1 LGHNT, CDR2 FRNRAP. In DNA form, the CDR3 reads TGTGCTAGTGGTTCGTTCTTGGACAGCACAGATACGCAGTATTTT. Its translation is CASGSFLDSTDTQYF.

This chain connects TRBV10-1 to TRBJ1-5; TRBD1 might be the D (5 bases). Germline CDR1 WNHNN, CDR2 SYGVQD (reference sequence). Trimming stripped 8 bases from V and 11 bases from J, with 7 bases between. This CDR3 region has 9 residues. This chain's CDR3 is CASGGAQHF. The CDR3 DNA reads as TGCGCCAGCGGGGGGGCCCAGCATTTT.

Written as DNA, the CDR3 is TGTGCCAGCAGCTTAGCGCCTGACCCGTGGGGGCTTAACTATGGCTACACCTTC. It translates to CASSLAPDPWGLNYGYTF. The chain combines TRBV7-2 with TRBJ1-2, with a weak D call TRBD1 (6 bases). The germline CDR1 and CDR2 sequences are SGHTA and FQGNSA. V lost 0 bases and J lost 1, with 18 bases in between. This CDR3 is built from 18 residues.